This T cell receptor (beta chain) is drawn from a study of cytomegalovirus exposure and HLA in healthy donors. Notes on the study in general: Three chains linked to CMV were shown in vitro to be specific for CMV antigens. Upon later analysis, HLA-associated TCR beta chains proved more clonally expanded than other, equally common chains.

Amplification used 60 Vbeta primers and 13 Jbeta primers. Sequencing was performed with immunoSEQ multiplex PCR; in TCRdb, only in-frame clones are kept and a portion is missing. The data contain roughly 97,000 clones, roughly a tenth of them singletons. This clone was observed a handful of times. Antigen unknown. V gave up 5 bases and J gave up 1 base, with 11 bases separating them. CDR1 and CDR2 (germline): PRHDT, FYEKMQ (reference sequence). CDR3 length equals 14 residues. This cohort consisted of healthy bone marrow donors. The rearrangement uses TRBV13 and TRBJ2-5; tentatively, D is TRBD2 (6 bases). This sequence originates from a man in his forties in good health and CMV-seropositive. Specimen: PBMCs. The CDR3 is CASSPPTSQETQYF. The CDR3 DNA reads as TGTGCCAGCAGCCCCCCGACTAGCCAAGAGACCCAGTACTTC.